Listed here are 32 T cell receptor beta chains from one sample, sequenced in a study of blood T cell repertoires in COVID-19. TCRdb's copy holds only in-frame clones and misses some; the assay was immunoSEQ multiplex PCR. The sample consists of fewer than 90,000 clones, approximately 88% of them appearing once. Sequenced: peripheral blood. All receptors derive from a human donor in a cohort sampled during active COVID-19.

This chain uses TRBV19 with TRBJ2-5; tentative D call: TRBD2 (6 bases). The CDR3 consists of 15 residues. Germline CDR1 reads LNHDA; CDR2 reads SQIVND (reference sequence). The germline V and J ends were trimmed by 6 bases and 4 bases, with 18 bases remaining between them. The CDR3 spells CASSRTWEVGETQYF. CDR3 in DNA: TGTGCCAGTAGCCGGACGTGGGAGGTAGGAGAGACCCAGTACTTC.

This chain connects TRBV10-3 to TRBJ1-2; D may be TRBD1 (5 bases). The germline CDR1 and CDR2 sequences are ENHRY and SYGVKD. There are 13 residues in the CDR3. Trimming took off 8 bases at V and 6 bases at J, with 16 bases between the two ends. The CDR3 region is CAIAPGRRDGYTF. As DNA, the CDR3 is TGTGCCATCGCTCCGGGACGGAGGGATGGCTACACCTTC.

As DNA, the CDR3 is TGCGCCAGCAGCCCGACGGGGAACACTGAAGCTTTCTTT. It codes for CASSPTGNTEAFF. V usage is TRBV5-1 and J usage is TRBJ1-1; D not resolved. V shed 4 bases and J shed 1 base, with 8 bases lying between them. The CDR3 has 13 residues. The germline CDR1 and CDR2 sequences are SGHRS and YFSETQ.

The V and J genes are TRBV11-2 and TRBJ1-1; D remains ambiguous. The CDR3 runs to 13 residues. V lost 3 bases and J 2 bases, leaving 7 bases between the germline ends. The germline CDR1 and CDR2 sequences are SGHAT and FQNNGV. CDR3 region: CASSFTRNTEAFF. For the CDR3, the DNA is TGTGCCAGCAGCTTTACACGAAACACTGAAGCTTTCTTT.

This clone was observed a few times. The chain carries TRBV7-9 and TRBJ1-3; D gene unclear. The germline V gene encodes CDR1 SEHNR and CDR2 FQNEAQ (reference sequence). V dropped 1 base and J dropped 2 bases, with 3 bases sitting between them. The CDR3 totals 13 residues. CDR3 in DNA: TGTGCCAGCAGCTTAGTCACTGGAAACACCATATATTTT. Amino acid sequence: CASSLVTGNTIYF.

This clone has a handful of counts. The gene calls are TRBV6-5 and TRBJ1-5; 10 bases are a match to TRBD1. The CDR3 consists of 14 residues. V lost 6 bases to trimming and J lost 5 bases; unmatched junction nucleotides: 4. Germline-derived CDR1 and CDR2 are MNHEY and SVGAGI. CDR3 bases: TGTGCCAGCAGGGACGGGACAGGGGATCAGCCCCAGCATTTT. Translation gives CASRDGTGDQPQHF.

The CDR3 DNA reads TGCGCCAGCAGCCCAGTCCAGGGGGCAGCTACTGGGGCCAACGTCCTGACTTTC. Translated: CASSPVQGAATGANVLTF. The V gene is TRBV5-1, the J gene TRBJ2-6; TRBD1 aligns across 8 bases. CDR1 and CDR2 from the germline V gene are SGHRS and YFSETQ. This CDR3 has 18 amino acids. Trimming removed 4 bases from V and 2 bases from J; junction bases left unmatched: 11.

The CDR3 protein is CASSQGRRGGTQTQYF. The CDR3 nucleotides read TGTGCCAGCAGCCAAGGGCGGCGGGGGGGCACCCAGACCCAGTACTTC. The chain combines TRBV3-1 (or the pseudogene TRBV3-2) with TRBJ2-5, with 9 bases identical to TRBD2. CDR1 is LGHDT and CDR2 is YNNKEL in the germline V gene (reference sequence). Trimming at V came to 1 base and at J to 6 bases, leaving 9 bases not matched to a gene. CDR3 size: 16 residues.

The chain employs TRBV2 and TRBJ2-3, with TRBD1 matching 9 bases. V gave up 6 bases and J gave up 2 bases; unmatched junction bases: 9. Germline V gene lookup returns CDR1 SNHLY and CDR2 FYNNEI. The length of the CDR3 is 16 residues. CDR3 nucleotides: TGTGCCAGCAGCGGAATGGGGACAGGGTTCACAGATACGCAGTATTTT. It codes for CASSGMGTGFTDTQYF. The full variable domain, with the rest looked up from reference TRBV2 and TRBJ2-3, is EPEVTQTPSHQVTQMGQEVILRCVPISNHLYFYWYRQILGQKVEFLVSFYNNEISEKSEIFDDQFSVERPDGSNFTLKIRSTKLEDSAMYFCASSGMGTGFTDTQYFGPGTRLTVL.

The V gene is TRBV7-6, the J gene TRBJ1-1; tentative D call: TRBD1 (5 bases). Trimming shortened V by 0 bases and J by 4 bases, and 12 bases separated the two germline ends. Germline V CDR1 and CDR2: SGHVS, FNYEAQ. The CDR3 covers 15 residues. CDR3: CASSLAGGVGTEAFF. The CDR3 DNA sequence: TGTGCCAGCAGCTTAGCCGGGGGTGTTGGCACTGAAGCTTTCTTT. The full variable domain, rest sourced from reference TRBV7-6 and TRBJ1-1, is GAGVSQSPRYKVTKRGQDVALRCDPISGHVSLYWYRQALGQGPEFLTYFNYEAQQDKSGLPNDRFSAERPEGSISTLTIQRTEQRDSAMYRCASSLAGGVGTEAFFGQGTRLTVV.

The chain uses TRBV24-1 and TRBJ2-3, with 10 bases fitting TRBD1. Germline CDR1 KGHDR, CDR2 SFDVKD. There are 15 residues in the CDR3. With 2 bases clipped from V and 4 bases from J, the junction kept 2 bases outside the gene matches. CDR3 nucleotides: TGTGCCACCAGTGATTCCGGACAGGGGGCAGATACGCAGTATTTT. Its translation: CATSDSGQGADTQYF.

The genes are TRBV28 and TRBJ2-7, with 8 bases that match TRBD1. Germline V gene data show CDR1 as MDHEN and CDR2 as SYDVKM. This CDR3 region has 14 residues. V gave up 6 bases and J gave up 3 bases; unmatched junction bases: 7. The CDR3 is CASSSPTGDYEQYF. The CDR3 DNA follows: TGTGCCAGCAGCAGCCCGACAGGGGACTACGAGCAGTACTTC.

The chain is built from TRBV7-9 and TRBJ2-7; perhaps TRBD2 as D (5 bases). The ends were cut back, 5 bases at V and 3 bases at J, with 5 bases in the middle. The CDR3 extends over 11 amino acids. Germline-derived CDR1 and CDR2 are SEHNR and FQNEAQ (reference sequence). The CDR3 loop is CASSRGYEQYF. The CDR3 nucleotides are TGTGCCAGCAGCCGGGGCTACGAGCAGTACTTC.

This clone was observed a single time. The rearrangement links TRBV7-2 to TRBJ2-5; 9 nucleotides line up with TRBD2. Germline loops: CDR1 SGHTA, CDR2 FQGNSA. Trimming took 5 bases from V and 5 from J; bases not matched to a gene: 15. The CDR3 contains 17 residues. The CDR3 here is CASSPAGRRGGHETQYF. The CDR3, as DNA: TGTGCCAGCAGCCCTGCGGGGAGGCGGGGGGGCCATGAGACCCAGTACTTC.

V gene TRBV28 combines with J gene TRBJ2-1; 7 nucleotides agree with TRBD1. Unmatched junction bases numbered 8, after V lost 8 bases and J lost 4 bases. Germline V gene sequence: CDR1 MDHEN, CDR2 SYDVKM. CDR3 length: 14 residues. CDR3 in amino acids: CASSGNRGYNEQFF. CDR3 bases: TGTGCCAGCTCCGGAAACAGGGGATACAATGAGCAGTTCTTC.

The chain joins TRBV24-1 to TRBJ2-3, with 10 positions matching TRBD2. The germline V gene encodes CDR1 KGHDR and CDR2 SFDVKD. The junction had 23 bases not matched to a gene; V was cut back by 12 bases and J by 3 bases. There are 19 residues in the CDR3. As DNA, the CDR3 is TGTGCCGCTCATAGTTGGGATCTAGCGGGAGTTCTCGGAACAGATACGCAGTATTTT. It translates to CAAHSWDLAGVLGTDTQYF.

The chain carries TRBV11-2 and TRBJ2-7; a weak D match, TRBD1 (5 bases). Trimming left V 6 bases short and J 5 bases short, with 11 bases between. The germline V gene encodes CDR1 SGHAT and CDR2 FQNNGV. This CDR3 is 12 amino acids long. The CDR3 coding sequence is TGTGCCAGCAGTGTGGGGCGGCACGAGCAGTACTTC. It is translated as CASSVGRHEQYF.

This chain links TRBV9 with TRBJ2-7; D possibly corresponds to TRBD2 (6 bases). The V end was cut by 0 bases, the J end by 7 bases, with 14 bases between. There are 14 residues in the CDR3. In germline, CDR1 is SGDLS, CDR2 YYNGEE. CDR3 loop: CASSVGTSSGEQYF. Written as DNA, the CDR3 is TGTGCCAGCAGCGTAGGCACTAGCAGTGGGGAGCAGTACTTC.

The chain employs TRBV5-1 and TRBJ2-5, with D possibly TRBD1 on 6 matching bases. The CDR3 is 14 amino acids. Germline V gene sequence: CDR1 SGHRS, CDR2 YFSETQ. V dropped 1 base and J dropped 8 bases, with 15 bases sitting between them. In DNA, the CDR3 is TGCGCCAGCAGCTTGCCCTCTGAGGGGGACACCCAGTACTTC. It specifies CASSLPSEGDTQYF.

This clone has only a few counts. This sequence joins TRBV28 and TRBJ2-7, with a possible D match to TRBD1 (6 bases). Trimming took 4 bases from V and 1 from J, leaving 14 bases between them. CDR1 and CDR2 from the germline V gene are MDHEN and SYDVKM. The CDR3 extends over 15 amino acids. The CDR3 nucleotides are TGTGCCAGCAGTTCTGGACAGACGTGGTCCTACGAGCAGTACTTC. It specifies CASSSGQTWSYEQYF.

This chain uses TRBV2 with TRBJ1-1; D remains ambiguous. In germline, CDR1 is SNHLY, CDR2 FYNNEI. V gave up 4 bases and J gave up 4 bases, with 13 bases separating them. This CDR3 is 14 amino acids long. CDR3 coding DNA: TGTGCCAGCAGTGTGGTAGCGTGGGGCACTGAAGCTTTCTTT. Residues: CASSVVAWGTEAFF.

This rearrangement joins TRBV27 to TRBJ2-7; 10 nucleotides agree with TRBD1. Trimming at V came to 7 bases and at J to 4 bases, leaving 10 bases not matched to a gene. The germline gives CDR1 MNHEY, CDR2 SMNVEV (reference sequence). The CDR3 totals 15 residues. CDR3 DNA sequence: TGTGCCAGCACCCCTCGGCGGGACAGGGGTTACGAGCAGTACTTC. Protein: CASTPRRDRGYEQYF.

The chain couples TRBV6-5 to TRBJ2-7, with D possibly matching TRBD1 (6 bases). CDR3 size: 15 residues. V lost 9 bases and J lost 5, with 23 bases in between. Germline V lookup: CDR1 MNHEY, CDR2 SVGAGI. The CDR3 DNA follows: TGTGCCAGTAGGGCCCTCGCACAGGGCGGCCACGAGCAGTACTTC. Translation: CASRALAQGGHEQYF.

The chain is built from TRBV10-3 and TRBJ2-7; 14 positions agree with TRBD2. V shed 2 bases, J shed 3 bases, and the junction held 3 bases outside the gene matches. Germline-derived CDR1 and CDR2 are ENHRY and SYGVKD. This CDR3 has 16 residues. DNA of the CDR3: TGTGCCATCAGTGAGACAGGGACTAGCGGGGGCTACGAGCAGTACTTC. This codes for CAISETGTSGGYEQYF.

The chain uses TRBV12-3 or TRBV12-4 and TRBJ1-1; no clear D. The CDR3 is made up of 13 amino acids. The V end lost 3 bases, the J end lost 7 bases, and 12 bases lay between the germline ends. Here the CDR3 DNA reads TGTGCCAGCAGTTTTATTGCTGGCCTTGAAGCTTTCTTT. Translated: CASSFIAGLEAFF.

This chain's CDR3 is CASSFRGVSGANVLTF. The CDR3 DNA follows: TGTGCCAGCAGTTTTCGAGGAGTGTCTGGGGCCAACGTCCTGACTTTC. This chain links TRBV27 with TRBJ2-6, with D unresolved. Germline assignment: CDR1 MNHEY and CDR2 SMNVEV (reference sequence). Between the trimmed V and J ends, which lost 3 bases and 1 base, there was a span of 10 bases. The CDR3 is 16 residues long.

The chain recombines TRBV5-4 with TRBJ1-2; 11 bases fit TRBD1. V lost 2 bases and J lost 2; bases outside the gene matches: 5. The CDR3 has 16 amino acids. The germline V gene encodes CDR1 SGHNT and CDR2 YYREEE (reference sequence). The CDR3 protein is CASSFPGQGANYGYTF. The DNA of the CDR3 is TGTGCCAGCAGCTTCCCCGGACAGGGGGCGAACTATGGCTACACCTTC.

The CDR3: CASSPRGGLDNQPQHF. CDR3 nucleotide sequence: TGTGCCAGCAGCCCCCGTGGAGGGCTAGACAATCAGCCCCAGCATTTT. The rearrangement joins TRBV3-1 (or the pseudogene TRBV3-2) to TRBJ1-5; no clear D gene. The length of the CDR3 is 16 residues. The germline CDR1 and CDR2 sequences are LGHDT and YNNKEL (reference sequence). V lost 4 bases and J lost 3, with 16 bases in between.

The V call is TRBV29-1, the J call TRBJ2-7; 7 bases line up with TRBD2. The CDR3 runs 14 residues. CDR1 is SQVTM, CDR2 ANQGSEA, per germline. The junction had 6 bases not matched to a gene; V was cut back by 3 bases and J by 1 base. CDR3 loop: CSVERGTGSYEQYF. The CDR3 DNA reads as TGCAGCGTTGAGCGGGGGACGGGATCCTACGAGCAGTACTTC.

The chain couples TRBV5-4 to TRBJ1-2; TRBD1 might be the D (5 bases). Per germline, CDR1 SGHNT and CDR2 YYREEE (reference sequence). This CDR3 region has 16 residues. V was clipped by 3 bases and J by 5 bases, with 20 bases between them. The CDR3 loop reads CASSSKAQGWRYGYTF. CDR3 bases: TGTGCCAGCAGCTCAAAGGCGCAGGGTTGGCGGTATGGCTACACCTTC.

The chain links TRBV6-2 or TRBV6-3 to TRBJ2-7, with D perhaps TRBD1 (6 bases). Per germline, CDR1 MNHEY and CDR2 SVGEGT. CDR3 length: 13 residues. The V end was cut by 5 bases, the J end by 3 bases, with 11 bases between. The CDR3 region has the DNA TGTGCCAGCAGTCGCACAGGGTTCTACGAGCAGTACTTC. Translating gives CASSRTGFYEQYF.

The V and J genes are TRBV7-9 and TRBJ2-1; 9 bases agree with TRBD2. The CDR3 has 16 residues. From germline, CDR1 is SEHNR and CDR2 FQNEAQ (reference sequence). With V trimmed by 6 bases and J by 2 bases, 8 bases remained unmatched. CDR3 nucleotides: TGTGCCAGCAGTCAGGAGGCGGGGGGGCCCTACAATGAGCAGTTCTTC. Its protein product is CASSQEAGGPYNEQFF. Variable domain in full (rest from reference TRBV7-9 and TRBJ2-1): DTGVSQNPRHKITKRGQNVTFRCDPISEHNRLYWYRQTLGQGPEFLTYFQNEAQLEKSRLLSDRFSAERPKGSFSTLEIQRTEQGDSAMYLCASSQEAGGPYNEQFFGPGTRLTVL.